Sequencing of this TCR beta chain was carried out in a study of cytomegalovirus exposure and HLA in healthy donors. The CDR3 runs to 14 residues. Trimming cost V 8 bases and J 4 bases; bases outside gene matches: 6. Per germline, CDR1 MNHNS and CDR2 SASEGT. The study's findings and limits: TRBV6-2, TRBV6-3 and some other V segments were unresolvable in 87-base-pair reads. In a later analysis, at a false discovery rate of 0.05, approximately 18,000 TCR beta sequences were associated with HLA alleles.

In the case of this clone: What it binds is unknown.

PCR was performed using 60 Vbeta and 13 Jbeta primers. Method: immunoSEQ multiplex PCR; TCRdb's copy keeps in-frame clones and lacks some. This table holds fewer than 250,000 clones, 82% found once. This receptor was identified in a middle-aged man in good health and CMV-seropositive. This chain connects TRBV6-1 to TRBJ1-5, with TRBD1 identical over 9 bases. The specimen sequenced was PBMCs. The CDR3 nucleotides read TGTGCCAGCCTACGTGACAGGGGGAATCAGCCCCAGCATTTT. Residues: CASLRDRGNQPQHF.